The rows below give T cell receptor beta chains drawn from one sample of a study of human versus mouse CDR3 diversity and MHC coevolution. Sequencing used immunoSEQ multiplex PCR; TCRdb keeps in-frame clones, though not all of them. The repertoire holds about 73,000 clones, with about nine tenths as singletons. The sequencing input was naive CD4+ T cells from blood. The receptors were gathered from a person aged 25-75 years in good health. Each CDR3 is given with its conserved first and last residue. A D gene is named only where the DNA matches it firmly. A clone size is listed for some rows: how often the clone was seen (once, few, many), or a class if it is expanded.

D gene	clone size	J gene	V gene	CDR3 protein	CDR3 DNA
.	.	TRBJ2-5	TRBV5-6	CASSFRQGGETQYF	TGTGCCAGCAGCTTCCGACAGGGAGGAGAGACCCAGTACTTC
TRBD1	once	TRBJ1-5	TRBV25-1	CASSETGPNQPQHF	TGTGCCAGCAGTGAGACAGGGCCCAATCAGCCCCAGCATTTT
TRBD1	few	TRBJ1-3	TRBV29-1	CSVTTRQGAGNTIYF	TGCAGCGTGACCACTAGACAGGGGGCGGGAAACACCATATATTTT
TRBD1	.	TRBJ2-3	TRBV6-1	CASSVRQGADTQYF	TGTGCCAGCAGTGTACGACAGGGAGCAGATACGCAGTATTTT
.	.	TRBJ2-2	TRBV7-8	CASSLVGQTGELFF	TGTGCCAGCAGCTTAGTTGGGCAAACCGGGGAGCTGTTTTTT
.	.	TRBJ2-2	TRBV10-1	CASSDHSGTGELFF	TGCGCCAGCAGTGACCACTCGGGCACCGGGGAGCTGTTTTTT
.	.	TRBJ1-1	TRBV11-2	CASSLTPPNTEAFF	TGTGCCAGCAGCTTAACTCCGCCGAACACTGAAGCTTTCTTT
TRBD2	.	TRBJ2-7	TRBV30	CAWPMTSGTCYEQYF	TGTGCCTGGCCGATGACTAGCGGGACCTGCTACGAGCAGTACTTC
TRBD1	once	TRBJ1-2	TRBV4-1	CASSQEPDRDRGLYGYTF	TGCGCCAGCAGCCAAGAACCAGACCGGGACAGGGGGCTCTATGGCTACACCTTC
TRBD2	.	TRBJ2-3	TRBV2	CASKPSGGPRDTQYF	TGTGCCAGCAAACCTAGCGGGGGTCCGCGAGATACGCAGTATTTT
TRBD1	.	TRBJ1-2	TRBV9	CASSVDGTEIYGYTF	TGTGCCAGCAGCGTAGATGGGACAGAAATTTATGGCTACACCTTC
.	once	TRBJ1-4	TRBV9	CASSVEMRATNEKLFF	TGTGCCAGCAGCGTAGAAATGAGGGCAACTAATGAAAAACTGTTTTTT
.	.	TRBJ2-7	TRBV7-9	CASSLPPTYEQYF	TGTGCCAGCAGCCTACCCCCTACCTACGAGCAGTACTTC
.	.	TRBJ2-7	TRBV5-1	CASSSQGYEQYF	TGCGCCAGCAGCTCTCAGGGTTACGAGCAGTACTTC
.	.	TRBJ2-2	TRBV6-1	CASSAGPTGELFF	TGTGCCAGCAGTGCTGGCCCCACCGGGGAGCTGTTTTTT
.	.	TRBJ2-1	TRBV6-6	CASSYSSGPYNEQFF	TGTGCCAGCAGTTACTCCAGCGGGCCCTACAATGAGCAGTTCTTC
.	once	TRBJ1-2	TRBV6-1	CASGSYANYGYTF	TGTGCCAGCGGGAGTTACGCTAACTATGGCTACACCTTC
.	.	TRBJ1-5	TRBV5-1	CASSLYADQPQHF	TGCGCCAGCAGCTTGTATGCGGATCAGCCCCAGCATTTT
.	.	TRBJ2-6	TRBV12-1	CATLGQDRSGANVLTF	TGTGCCACCTTGGGACAGGATCGCTCTGGGGCCAACGTCCTGACTTTC
TRBD1	.	TRBJ1-1	TRBV18	CASSPSGTVRNTEAFF	TGTGCCAGCTCACCGTCCGGGACAGTTAGGAACACTGAAGCTTTCTTT
.	.	TRBJ2-7	TRBV23-1	CASSHPGRDYEQYF	TGCGCCAGCAGTCATCCCGGACGGGACTACGAGCAGTACTTC
.	once	TRBJ2-5	TRBV6-5	CASSYSTRGRQETQYF	TGTGCCAGCAGTTACTCGACCAGGGGACGCCAAGAGACCCAGTACTTC
.	.	TRBJ2-2	TRBV28	CASSFFSGELFF	TGTGCCAGCAGTTTTTTCTCCGGGGAGCTGTTTTTT
TRBD1	.	TRBJ1-5	TRBV7-2	CASSLDRDQPQHF	TGTGCCAGCAGCTTGGACAGGGATCAGCCCCAGCATTTT
.	.	TRBJ2-7	TRBV20-1	CSASRDEQYF	TGCAGTGCTTCCCGGGACGAGCAGTACTTC
TRBD1	once	TRBJ1-2	TRBV2	CASSGTGGGSYGYTF	TGTGCCAGCAGTGGGACAGGGGGCGGTAGCTATGGCTACACCTTC
TRBD1	once	TRBJ1-1	TRBV6-5	CASSDDRGRTEAFF	TGTGCCAGCAGTGATGACAGGGGGCGTACTGAAGCTTTCTTT
.	once	TRBJ2-7	TRBV11-2	CASSLEWLAEYEQYF	TGTGCCAGCAGCTTAGAGTGGTTGGCAGAATACGAGCAGTACTTC
TRBD2	.	TRBJ2-5	TRBV10-3	CAISQLAGVGTQYF	TGTGCCATCAGTCAACTAGCGGGGGTAGGGACCCAGTACTTC
TRBD1	.	TRBJ2-1	TRBV6-5	CASSYEGTGGRNEQFF	TGTGCCAGCAGTTACGAAGGGACAGGGGGGCGGAATGAGCAGTTCTTC